This T cell receptor beta chain was sequenced in a study of shared T cell receptors in the human thymus. The CDR3 totals 15 residues. The germline V gene has CDR1 LGHNA and CDR2 YSLEER. V dropped 3 bases and J dropped 2 bases, with 13 bases sitting between them. Here immunoSEQ multiplex PCR was the method, and the copy in TCRdb shows in-frame clones only, minus some. This table holds hundreds of thousands of clones, around 87% found once. This sample also appeared in a second study, on human thymus T cells. This second study notes: Immunologically healthy infants in Finland undergoing congenital heart defect surgery were the donors. Corrective heart surgery yielded resections, and these provided the thymus tissue. Related work showed strongly overlapping thymic repertoires across unrelated individuals.

Material: thymocytes. This TCR was sampled from a boy in the first two years of life with a congenital heart defect. The genes are TRBV4-3 and TRBJ2-5; TRBD2 might be the D (6 bases). The CDR3: CASSHRPRGQETQYF. CDR3 in DNA: TGCGCCAGCAGCCACCGCCCCCGGGGGCAAGAGACCCAGTACTTC.